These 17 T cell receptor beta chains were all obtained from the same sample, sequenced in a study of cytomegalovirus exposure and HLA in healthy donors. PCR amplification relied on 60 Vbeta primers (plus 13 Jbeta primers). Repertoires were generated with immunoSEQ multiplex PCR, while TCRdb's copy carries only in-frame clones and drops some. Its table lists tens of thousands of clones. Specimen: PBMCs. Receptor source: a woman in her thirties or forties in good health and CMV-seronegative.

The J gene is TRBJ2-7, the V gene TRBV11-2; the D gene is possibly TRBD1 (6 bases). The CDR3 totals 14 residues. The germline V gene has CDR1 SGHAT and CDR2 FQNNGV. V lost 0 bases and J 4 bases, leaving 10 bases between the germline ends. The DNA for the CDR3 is TGTGCCAGCAGCTTAGAGTTAGGGGGTTACGAGCAGTACTTC. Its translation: CASSLELGGYEQYF.

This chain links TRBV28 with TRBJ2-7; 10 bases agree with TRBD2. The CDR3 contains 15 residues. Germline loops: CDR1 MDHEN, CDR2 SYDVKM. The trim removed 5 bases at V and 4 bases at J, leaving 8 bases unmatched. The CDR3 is CASSHQRGGRYEQYF. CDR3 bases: TGTGCCAGCAGTCACCAGCGGGGGGGCAGGTACGAGCAGTACTTC.

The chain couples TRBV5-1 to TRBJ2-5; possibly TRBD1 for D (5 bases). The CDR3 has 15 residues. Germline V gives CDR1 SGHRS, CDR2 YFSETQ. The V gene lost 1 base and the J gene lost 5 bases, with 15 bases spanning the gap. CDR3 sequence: CASSLTGSRMETQYF. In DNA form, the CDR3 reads TGCGCCAGCAGCTTGACAGGATCGAGGATGGAGACCCAGTACTTC.

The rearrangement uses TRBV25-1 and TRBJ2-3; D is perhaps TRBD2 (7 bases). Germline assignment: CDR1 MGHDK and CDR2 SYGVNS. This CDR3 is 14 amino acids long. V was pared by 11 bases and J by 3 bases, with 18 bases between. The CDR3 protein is CAPARGAGTDTQYF. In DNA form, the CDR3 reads TGTGCCCCGGCACGGGGGGCAGGTACAGATACGCAGTATTTT. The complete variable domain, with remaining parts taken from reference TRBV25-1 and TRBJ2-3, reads EADIYQTPRYLVIGTGKKITLECSQTMGHDKMYWYQQDPGMELHLIHYSYGVNSTEKGDLSSESTVSRIRTEHFPLTLESARPSHTSQYLCAPARGAGTDTQYFGPGTRLTVL.

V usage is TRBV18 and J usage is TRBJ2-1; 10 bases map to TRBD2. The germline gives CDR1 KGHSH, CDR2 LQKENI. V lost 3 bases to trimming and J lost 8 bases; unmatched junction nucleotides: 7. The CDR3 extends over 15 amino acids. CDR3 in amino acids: CASSPEASGSYEQFF. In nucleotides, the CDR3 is TGTGCCAGCTCACCCGAGGCTAGCGGGAGCTATGAGCAGTTCTTC.

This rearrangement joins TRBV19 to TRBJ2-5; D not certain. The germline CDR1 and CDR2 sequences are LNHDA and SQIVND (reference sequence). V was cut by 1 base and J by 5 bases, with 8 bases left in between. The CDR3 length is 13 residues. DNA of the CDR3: TGTGCCAGTAGTATAGCAAAAATGGAGACCCAGTACTTC. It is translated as CASSIAKMETQYF.

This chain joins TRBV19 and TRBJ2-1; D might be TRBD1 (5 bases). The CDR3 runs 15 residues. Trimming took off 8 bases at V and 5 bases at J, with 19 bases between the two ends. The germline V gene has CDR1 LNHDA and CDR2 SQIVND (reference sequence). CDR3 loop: CASQELGGADNEQFF. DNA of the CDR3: TGTGCCAGTCAAGAACTGGGTGGGGCCGACAATGAGCAGTTCTTC.

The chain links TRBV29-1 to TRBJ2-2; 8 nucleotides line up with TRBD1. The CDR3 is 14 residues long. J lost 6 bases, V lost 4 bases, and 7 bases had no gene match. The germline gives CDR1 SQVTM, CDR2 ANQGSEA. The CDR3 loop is CSVGVRGRAGELFF. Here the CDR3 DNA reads TGCAGCGTTGGTGTCAGGGGGCGAGCCGGGGAGCTGTTTTTT.

DNA of the CDR3: TGTGCCAGCTCACCAGGCTCGCAACAAGAGACCCAGTACTTC. This codes for CASSPGSQQETQYF. V and J are TRBV18 and TRBJ2-5; no reliable D call. Germline CDR1 KGHSH, CDR2 LQKENI. The CDR3 runs 14 residues. The V end was cut by 2 bases, the J end by 2 bases, with 9 bases between.

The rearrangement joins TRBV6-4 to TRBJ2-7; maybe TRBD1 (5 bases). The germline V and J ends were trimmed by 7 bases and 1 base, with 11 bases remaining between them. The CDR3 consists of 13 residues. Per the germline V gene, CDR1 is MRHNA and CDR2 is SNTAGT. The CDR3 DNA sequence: TGTGCCAGCAAACCGGACAATTCCTACGAGCAGTACTTC. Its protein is CASKPDNSYEQYF.

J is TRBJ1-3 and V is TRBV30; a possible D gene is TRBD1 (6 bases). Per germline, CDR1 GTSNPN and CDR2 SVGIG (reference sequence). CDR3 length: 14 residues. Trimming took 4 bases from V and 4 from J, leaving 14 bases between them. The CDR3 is CAWNTDSIGNTIYF. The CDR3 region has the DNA TGTGCCTGGAATACGGACAGTATAGGAAACACCATATATTTT.

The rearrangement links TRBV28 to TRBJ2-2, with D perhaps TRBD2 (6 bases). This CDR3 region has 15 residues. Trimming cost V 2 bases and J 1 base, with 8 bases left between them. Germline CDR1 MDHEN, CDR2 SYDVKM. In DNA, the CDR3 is TGTGCCAGCAGTTTAATGACTAGGAACACCGGGGAGCTGTTTTTT. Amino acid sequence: CASSLMTRNTGELFF.

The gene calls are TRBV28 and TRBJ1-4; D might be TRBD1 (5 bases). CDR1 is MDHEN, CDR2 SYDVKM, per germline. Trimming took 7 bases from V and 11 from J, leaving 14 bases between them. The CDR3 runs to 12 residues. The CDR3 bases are TGTGCCAGCACTGTGACAGATAGTAAACTGTTTTTT. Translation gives CASTVTDSKLFF.

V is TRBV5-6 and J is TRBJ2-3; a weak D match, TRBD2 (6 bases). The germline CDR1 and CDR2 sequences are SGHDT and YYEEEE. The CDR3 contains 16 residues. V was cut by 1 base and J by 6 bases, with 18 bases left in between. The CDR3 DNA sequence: TGTGCCAGCAGCTTGTTGGGGGGAGGCTTAGGGGATACGCAGTATTTT. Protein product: CASSLLGGGLGDTQYF.

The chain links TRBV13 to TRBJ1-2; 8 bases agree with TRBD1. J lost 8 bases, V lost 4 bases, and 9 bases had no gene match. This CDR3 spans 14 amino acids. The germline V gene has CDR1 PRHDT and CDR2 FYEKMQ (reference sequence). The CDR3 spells CASSSQGAWGGYTF. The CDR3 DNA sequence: TGTGCCAGCAGCTCTCAGGGGGCCTGGGGGGGCTACACCTTC.

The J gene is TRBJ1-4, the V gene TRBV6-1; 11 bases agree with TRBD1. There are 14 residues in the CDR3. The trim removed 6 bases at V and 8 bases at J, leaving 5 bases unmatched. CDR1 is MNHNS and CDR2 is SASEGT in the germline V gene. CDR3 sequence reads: CASSPGQGGEKLFF. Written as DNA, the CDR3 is TGTGCCAGCAGCCCGGGACAGGGGGGGGAAAAACTGTTTTTT.

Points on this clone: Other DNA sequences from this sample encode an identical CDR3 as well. DNA for the CDR3: TGTGCCAGCTCACCCGAACAAAGCACAGATACGCAGTATTTT. Translating gives CASSPEQSTDTQYF. This chain joins TRBV18 and TRBJ2-3; D gene uncertain. The CDR3 contains 14 residues. V lost 3 bases to trimming and J lost 0 bases, with 7 bases between them. The germline V gene has CDR1 KGHSH and CDR2 LQKENI.